What follows is one T cell receptor beta chain and its context. These data are taken from a study of blood T cell repertoires in COVID-19. Study-level background: Sample material is recorded as cDNA or gDNA derived from T cells, B-cell-depleted T cells, or PBMCs.

Here immunoSEQ multiplex PCR was the method, and the copy in TCRdb shows in-frame clones only, minus some. This table holds 73,000 or so clones, 80% to 85% found once. The sample taken for sequencing was peripheral blood. The sequence derives from a woman aged 55-69 years with acute or convalescent COVID-19.

The CDR3 DNA reads as TGTGCCAGCAGCTTGGCAGGTCGAAGCAATCAGCCCCAGCATTTT. This translates into CASSLAGRSNQPQHF. The V call is TRBV5-6, the J call TRBJ1-5, with unresolved D. The CDR3 is 15 residues long. Trimming took off 0 bases at V and 1 base at J, with 8 bases between the two ends. Germline CDR1 and CDR2: SGHDT and YYEEEE.